The 30 T cell receptor beta chains reported below all come from one sample, sequenced in a study of Ad26.COV2.S vaccination and SARS-CoV-2 variants. The table came from immunoSEQ multiplex PCR; TCRdb's copy has only in-frame clones and leaves some out. The sample contains more than 350,000 clones, 75% to 95% of which appear only once. The treatment denotes: around 19 received Ad26.COV2.S at low or high dose, single or two shots; roughly five received placebo; per-sample allocation not given. The study sampled participants on day 63 after the first vaccine or placebo injection. Sample: peripheral blood, taken in a trial of Ad26.COV2.S vaccine versus placebo. These receptors were taken from a person between 18 and 59 years old who received the Ad26.COV2.S COVID-19 vaccine or a placebo.

The rearrangement uses TRBV6-5 and TRBJ1-1; D remains ambiguous. Germline V CDR1 and CDR2: MNHEY, SVGAGI. Deletions cut 5 bases from V and 5 bases from J, with 9 bases between. The CDR3 covers 12 residues. The CDR3 DNA reads TGTGCCAGCAGTAAGGGTGGGACTGAAGCTTTCTTT. This gives the protein CASSKGGTEAFF.

This clone appeared once. This chain links TRBV7-6 with TRBJ2-5, with a possible D match to TRBD1 (5 bases). The V gene's germline CDR1 is SGHVS and CDR2 FNYEAQ. V shed 4 bases and J shed 4 bases, with 10 bases lying between them. The CDR3 runs 13 residues. The CDR3 sequence is CASSYDSRETQYF. CDR3 coding DNA: TGTGCCAGCAGCTACGACAGCCGAGAGACCCAGTACTTC.

The chain has TRBV5-1 and TRBJ1-2; 9 nucleotides align to TRBD1. Losses at the gene ends were 4 bases for V and 6 bases for J; bases not matched to a gene: 10. CDR1 and CDR2 from the germline V gene are SGHRS and YFSETQ. The CDR3 loop spans 15 amino acids. The CDR3 loop is CASSGRPDRGNGYTF. As DNA, the CDR3 is TGCGCCAGCAGCGGAAGACCCGACAGGGGGAATGGCTACACCTTC. Based on the CDR3 plus reference TRBV5-1 and TRBJ1-2, the full variable domain is KAGVTQTPRYLIKTRGQQVTLSCSPISGHRSVSWYQQTPGQGLQFLFEYFSETQRNKGNFPGRFSGRQFSNSRSEMNVSTLELGDSALYLCASSGRPDRGNGYTFGSGTRLTVV.

The chain employs TRBV4-3 and TRBJ2-3; 9 bases match TRBD2. Germline lookup yields CDR1 LGHNA and CDR2 YSLEER. CDR3 size: 17 residues. V was clipped by 0 bases and J by 2 bases; unmatched bases: 6. The CDR3 here is CASSQDFSGSITDTQYF. CDR3 sequence (DNA): TGCGCCAGCAGCCAAGATTTTAGCGGGAGTATCACAGATACGCAGTATTTT.

As concerns this clone: Distinct nucleotide sequences in the sample also encode this CDR3. The gene calls are TRBV7-2 and TRBJ2-7; TRBD2 aligns across 14 bases. CDR1 SGHTA and CDR2 FQGNSA come from the germline V gene. This CDR3 region has 15 residues. V dropped 1 base and J dropped 4; count of bases not matched to a gene: 0. The CDR3 is CASSLGLAGGYEQYF. CDR3 nucleotides: TGTGCCAGCAGCTTAGGACTAGCGGGAGGGTACGAGCAGTACTTC. The full variable domain, rest sourced from reference TRBV7-2 and TRBJ2-7, is GAGVSQSPSNKVTEKGKDVELRCDPISGHTALYWYRQSLGQGLEFLIYFQGNSAPDKSGLPSDRFSAERTGGSVSTLTIQRTQQEDSAVYLCASSLGLAGGYEQYFGPGTRLTVT.

This chain links TRBV28 with TRBJ2-1; 8 nucleotides line up with TRBD2. This CDR3 spans 14 amino acids. Germline V gene lookup returns CDR1 MDHEN and CDR2 SYDVKM. J gave up 3 bases and V 2 bases, and 0 bases lay outside the gene matches. CDR3 nucleotide sequence: TGTGCCAGCAGTTTACGGGAGGGCTACAATGAGCAGTTCTTC. Translation gives CASSLREGYNEQFF.

The rearrangement uses TRBV5-1 and TRBJ2-1; 7 bases map to TRBD2. The V and J ends lost 0 bases and 7 bases, in that order; junction bases with no gene match: 13. CDR3 length: 17 residues. Per the germline V gene, CDR1 is SGHRS and CDR2 is YFSETQ. The CDR3 coding sequence is TGCGCCAGCAGCTTGGGGGCCGGGAGCGGGGCAATGAATGAGCAGTTCTTC. As protein: CASSLGAGSGAMNEQFF.

This clone has a single count. CDR3 coding DNA: TGTGCCAGCAGCTTAGGGGATATCTTTAGCTACGAGCAGTACTTC. This sequence encodes CASSLGDIFSYEQYF. The chain carries TRBV7-2 and TRBJ2-7; D not resolved. Germline CDR1 and CDR2: SGHTA and FQGNSA. The CDR3 length is 15 residues. Trimming stripped 1 base from V and 3 bases from J, with 13 bases between. Combining the CDR3 with reference TRBV7-2 and TRBJ2-7 gives the whole variable domain GAGVSQSPSNKVTEKGKDVELRCDPISGHTALYWYRQSLGQGLEFLIYFQGNSAPDKSGLPSDRFSAERTGGSVSTLTIQRTQQEDSAVYLCASSLGDIFSYEQYFGPGTRLTVT.

This clone has a handful of counts. V and J are TRBV6-5 and TRBJ2-3, with D tentatively TRBD1 (6 bases). The CDR3 has 15 residues. The germline V gene encodes CDR1 MNHEY and CDR2 SVGAGI. V lost 6 bases and J 0 bases, leaving 13 bases between the germline ends. CDR3 region: CASRHREFSTDTQYF. The CDR3 DNA follows: TGTGCCAGCAGGCACAGGGAGTTTAGCACAGATACGCAGTATTTT.

The rearrangement uses TRBV3-1 (or the pseudogene TRBV3-2) and TRBJ2-1; 9 nucleotides align to TRBD2. Germline CDR1 LGHDT, CDR2 YNNKEL (reference sequence). The CDR3 sequence is 16 residues long. V lost 4 bases, J lost 9 bases, and 13 bases stayed unmatched. The CDR3 loop is CASSLGLAPYRGEQFF. The CDR3 DNA sequence: TGTGCCAGCAGCCTCGGACTAGCGCCTTACCGAGGTGAGCAGTTCTTC.

This clone was observed at least ten times. This chain links TRBV7-9 with TRBJ2-7; D possibly corresponds to TRBD1 (6 bases). The CDR3 covers 13 residues. Trimming removed 5 bases from V and 0 bases from J, with 8 bases in between. Germline V lookup: CDR1 SEHNR, CDR2 FQNEAQ (reference sequence). The CDR3 DNA is TGTGCCAGCAGCGGACAGAGCTCCTACGAGCAGTACTTC. Its protein is CASSGQSSYEQYF.

This clone was seen just once. The genes are TRBV7-2 and TRBJ1-5, with D possibly TRBD1 on 6 matching bases. The V end was cut by 1 base, the J end by 7 bases, with 17 bases between. The CDR3 totals 16 residues. Germline-derived CDR1 and CDR2 are SGHTA and FQGNSA. The CDR3 spells CASSLVAGVLMQPQHF. The CDR3 DNA follows: TGTGCCAGCAGCTTAGTAGCAGGGGTTCTTATGCAGCCCCAGCATTTT.

The chain carries TRBV28 and TRBJ1-5; the D gene is possibly TRBD1 (6 bases). The CDR3 runs 15 residues. Germline values: CDR1 MDHEN, CDR2 SYDVKM. V lost 3 bases and J lost 4, with 13 bases in between. The CDR3 sequence: CASSFPGAPNQPQHF. The CDR3 coding sequence is TGTGCCAGCAGTTTCCCAGGGGCTCCTAATCAGCCCCAGCATTTT.

Written as DNA, the CDR3 is TGTGCCAGCAGCCAATCGGGGGGAGTCAACACAGATACGCAGTATTTT. The encoded protein is CASSQSGGVNTDTQYF. The rearrangement links TRBV16 to TRBJ2-3; D perhaps matches TRBD2 (6 bases). V lost 0 bases, J lost 2 bases, and 12 bases lay in between. The CDR3 length is 16 residues. Germline V CDR1 and CDR2: KGHSY, FQNENV.

This clone was recorded only once. The genes are TRBV5-6 and TRBJ2-7; no clear D gene. The V end lost 0 bases, the J end lost 4 bases, and 17 bases lay between the germline ends. From germline, CDR1 is SGHDT and CDR2 YYEEEE. The CDR3 covers 16 residues. The CDR3 here is CASSLDEQAETYEQYF. CDR3 nucleotides: TGTGCCAGCAGCTTGGACGAGCAGGCGGAAACTTACGAGCAGTACTTC. The whole variable domain, filled in from reference TRBV5-6 and TRBJ2-7, reads DAGVTQSPTHLIKTRGQQVTLRCSPKSGHDTVSWYQQALGQGPQFIFQYYEEEERQRGNFPDRFSGHQFPNYSSELNVNALLLGDSALYLCASSLDEQAETYEQYFGPGTRLTVT.

The chain recombines TRBV4-1 with TRBJ2-4; unclear D gene. The CDR3 runs to 14 residues. Trimming removed 0 bases from V and 12 bases from J, with 15 bases in between. Germline CDR1 and CDR2: MGHRA and YSYEKL. The CDR3 DNA follows: TGCGCCAGCAGCCAAGAAGCAGGACGGCCGGATCAGTACTTC. This encodes CASSQEAGRPDQYF.

The chain recombines TRBV6-2 or TRBV6-3 with TRBJ2-6, with D tentatively TRBD2 (5 bases). Germline V gene data show CDR1 as MNHEY and CDR2 as SVGEGT. This CDR3 region has 18 residues. Trimming removed 0 bases from V and 2 bases from J, with 14 bases in between. The CDR3 DNA reads TGTGCCAGCAGTTACTCCCAGGACCCCGGGACTGGGGCCAACGTCCTGACTTTC. It yields the protein CASSYSQDPGTGANVLTF.

Regarding this clone: The sample holds other DNA sequences that translate to the same CDR3. V usage is TRBV18 and J usage is TRBJ2-7, with 8 nucleotides matching TRBD2. The CDR3 contains 14 residues. J was trimmed by 1 base and V by 3 bases; bases with no gene match: 2. Germline CDR1 and CDR2: KGHSH and LQKENI. The chain's CDR3 is CASSPLAGSYEQYF. The CDR3 bases are TGTGCCAGCTCACCCCTAGCGGGTTCCTACGAGCAGTACTTC.

CDR3 sequence: CASSSDRYKNIQYF. CDR3 in DNA: TGTGCCAGCAGTTCCGACAGGTACAAAAACATTCAGTACTTC. This chain joins TRBV3-1 (or the pseudogene TRBV3-2) and TRBJ2-4; possible D gene TRBD1, 6 bases. This CDR3 region has 14 residues. V shed 6 bases and J shed 3 bases, with 12 bases lying between them. Germline V CDR1 and CDR2: LGHDT, YNNKEL (reference sequence).

This clone was seen a few times. J is TRBJ1-6 and V is TRBV11-2; perhaps TRBD1 as D (6 bases). V was cut by 2 bases and J by 7 bases, with 12 bases left in between. Germline V CDR1 and CDR2: SGHAT, FQNNGV. The CDR3 contains 15 residues. CDR3: CASSLRAGENSPLHF. The DNA for the CDR3 is TGTGCCAGCAGCTTACGGGCAGGGGAAAATTCACCCCTCCACTTT.

This chain links TRBV11-2 with TRBJ2-1; 10 bases fit TRBD2. CDR1 and CDR2 (germline): SGHAT, FQNNGV. J was trimmed by 6 bases and V by 4 bases; bases with no gene match: 9. This CDR3 is 16 amino acids long. CDR3 amino acids: CASSSYLAGAGNEQFF. CDR3 DNA sequence: TGTGCCAGCAGCTCCTACCTAGCGGGAGCTGGCAATGAGCAGTTCTTC. Drawing the rest from reference TRBV11-2 and TRBJ2-1, the complete variable domain is EAGVAQSPRYKIIEKRQSVAFWCNPISGHATLYWYQQILGQGPKLLIQFQNNGVVDDSQLPKDRFSAERLKGVDSTLKIQPAKLEDSAVYLCASSSYLAGAGNEQFFGPGTRLTVL.

A single count supports this clone. The CDR3 loop is CASSLGQGGHNEQFF. The CDR3 DNA is TGTGCCAGCAGCTTGGGGCAGGGCGGGCACAATGAGCAGTTCTTC. V and J are TRBV5-5 and TRBJ2-1, with D possibly being TRBD1 or TRBD2 (5 bases each). V gave up 0 bases and J gave up 5 bases, with 12 bases separating them. The CDR3 sequence is 15 residues long. CDR1 and CDR2 (germline): SGHKS, YYEKEE (reference sequence).

This clone was picked up a small number of times. V usage is TRBV2 and J usage is TRBJ1-3; no clear D gene. Germline CDR1 SNHLY, CDR2 FYNNEI. V lost 6 bases to trimming and J lost 4 bases, with 16 bases between them. The CDR3 totals 15 residues. The CDR3 nucleotides read TGTGCCAGCAGACCGCGAGGGTCCCCCGGAAACACCATATATTTT. This gives the protein CASRPRGSPGNTIYF. The variable domain in full, completed from reference TRBV2 and TRBJ1-3, reads EPEVTQTPSHQVTQMGQEVILRCVPISNHLYFYWYRQILGQKVEFLVSFYNNEISEKSEIFDDQFSVERPDGSNFTLKIRSTKLEDSAMYFCASRPRGSPGNTIYFGEGSWLTVV.

The chain recombines TRBV11-3 with TRBJ2-2; the match to TRBD2 covers 7 bases. V lost 5 bases, J lost 0 bases, and 3 bases stayed unmatched. Germline V gene lookup returns CDR1 SGHNT and CDR2 YENEEA. The length of the CDR3 is 15 residues. In DNA, the CDR3 is TGTGCCAGCAGCATAACTAGCGCGAACACCGGGGAGCTGTTTTTT. Protein product: CASSITSANTGELFF.

The V and J genes are TRBV27 and TRBJ2-1, with 8 bases lining up with TRBD2. Germline V gene lookup returns CDR1 MNHEY and CDR2 SMNVEV (reference sequence). V gave up 7 bases and J gave up 7 bases; unmatched junction bases: 18. The CDR3 runs to 17 residues. This CDR3 reads CASTPYRGLGSGNEQFF. DNA for the CDR3: TGTGCCAGCACTCCTTACCGGGGACTAGGGAGTGGAAATGAGCAGTTCTTC.

V usage is TRBV27 and J usage is TRBJ1-3; D possibly corresponds to TRBD1 (6 bases). V was shortened by 8 bases and J by 4 bases, with 12 bases between the two germline ends. This CDR3 comprises 13 residues. CDR1 MNHEY and CDR2 SMNVEV come from the germline V gene (reference sequence). The CDR3 nucleotides read TGTGCCAGCCCCCCGGGACACGGAAACACCATATATTTT. It specifies CASPPGHGNTIYF.

The CDR3 DNA follows: TGCGCCAGCAGCCACACCGGGACAGGGCCCTACGAGCAGTACTTC. It specifies CASSHTGTGPYEQYF. The chain couples TRBV4-1 to TRBJ2-7; TRBD1 matches at 9 bases. This CDR3 has 15 residues. V shed 3 bases, J shed 2 bases, and the junction held 5 bases outside the gene matches. Germline V gives CDR1 MGHRA, CDR2 YSYEKL.

This clone was recorded once. The chain carries TRBV18 and TRBJ1-6; 7 bases map to TRBD1. This CDR3 contains 15 residues. Germline V gives CDR1 KGHSH, CDR2 LQKENI. V lost 5 bases to trimming and J lost 7 bases; unmatched junction nucleotides: 8. In DNA form, the CDR3 reads TGTGCCAGCTCAGGGGGACAGCCGCGAAATTCACCCCTCCACTTT. Translated, it gives CASSGGQPRNSPLHF.

This chain links TRBV6-5 with TRBJ1-5; D might be TRBD1 (5 bases). The V gene lost 6 bases and the J gene lost 9 bases, with 12 bases spanning the gap. Germline V gene data show CDR1 as MNHEY and CDR2 as SVGAGI. This CDR3 region has 12 residues. The CDR3 coding sequence is TGTGCCAGCAGCAACCCCGGGGGGCCCCAGCATTTT. Its protein product is CASSNPGGPQHF.

This clone turned up a few times. The gene calls are TRBV10-3 and TRBJ2-6; the D gene could be TRBD1 or TRBD2 (6 bases each). V was pared by 10 bases and J by 4 bases, with 20 bases between. This CDR3 has 16 amino acids. In germline, CDR1 is ENHRY, CDR2 SYGVKD. The CDR3 DNA reads TGTGCCACCGCCATTGGGCCGGGGGCCGGGGCCAACGTCCTGACTTTC. It encodes CATAIGPGAGANVLTF.